This TCR beta chain was captured by sequencing in a study of cytomegalovirus exposure and HLA in healthy donors. Study outcomes and limitations: In vitro testing confirmed three CMV-associated chains as specific for CMV antigens.

Germline-derived CDR1 and CDR2 are SGHTA and FQGTGA. V lost 6 bases to trimming and J lost 5 bases, with 16 bases between them. This CDR3 is 14 amino acids long. As for this clone: Its target is unknown.

It was with 60 Vbeta and 13 Jbeta primers that the PCR ran. Only in-frame clones appear in the TCRdb table, and some are missing; sequencing was by immunoSEQ multiplex PCR. The sample includes about 96,000 clones, 65% to 80% seen only once; the top ten take 2.5% to 3.5%. The chain recombines TRBV7-3 with TRBJ1-1, with a possible D match to TRBD1 (5 bases). The clonotype was recovered from a female donor in good health and CMV-seropositive. The sample was PBMCs. The CDR3 protein is CASSQRGGGTEAFF. DNA of the CDR3: TGTGCCAGCAGTCAGAGGGGCGGGGGAACTGAAGCTTTCTTT.